Detailed here is one T cell receptor (beta chain). Its antigen is not known. These data are taken from a study of cytomegalovirus exposure and HLA in healthy donors. Whole-study results and caveats: Exclusion as indistinguishable affected some V segments, including TRBV6-2 and TRBV6-3. In terms of immune exposure information, only CMV serostatus was available. In a later analysis, HLA-associated beta chains showed higher expansion and lower generation probabilities than comparable chains.

Both 60 Vbeta primers and 13 Jbeta primers went into the PCR. Profiled with immunoSEQ multiplex PCR; TCRdb holds only in-frame clones, not every one. The data show around 230,000 clones, around 76% seen once. After removal of 5 bases from V and 7 bases from J, the junction contained 7 bases not matched to a gene. Germline lookup yields CDR1 MDHEN and CDR2 SYDVKM. The CDR3 covers 14 residues. The specimen was PBMCs. This TCR came from a man in his forties in good health and CMV-seropositive. The chain recombines TRBV28 with TRBJ2-2, with 7 bases fitting TRBD1. The CDR3 sequence: CASSNRGGVGELFF. The CDR3 DNA reads as TGTGCCAGCAGTAACAGGGGTGGGGTCGGGGAGCTGTTTTTT.